These 19 T cell receptor beta chains came from one sample sequenced in a study of PD-1 blockade in classical Hodgkin lymphoma (dated by TCRdb to 2020 to 2021). Taken with the paper, the label for time point translates to: cycle 1 day 1 (C1D1), immediately before nivolumab initiation. Every trial patient had relapsed after autologous stem cell transplantation, and cohorts A, B and C differed in prior brentuximab vedotin exposure. A Miltenyi CD4+ T cell isolation kit was used for magnetic negative selection to purify CD4+ T cells from thawed PBMCs. The library was prepared using the immunoSEQ multiplex PCR assay. In its TCRdb copy, this immuneACCESS table keeps in-frame sequences only and misses some clones. Where compared with another copy, unresolved V genes explain less than half of these, and the others have no known cause. In this sample the table shows 30,000 or so clones, over 75% of which occur a single time. The ten largest clones represent 2% to 2.5% of the sample.

The sample here was CD4+ T cells from blood, taken at baseline. All receptors come from a human donor with classical Hodgkin lymphoma.

This chain uses TRBV28 with TRBJ2-3; no firm D call. The CDR3 length is 12 residues. V lost 6 bases and J 12 bases, leaving 16 bases between the germline ends. In germline, CDR1 is MDHEN, CDR2 SYDVKM. The chain's CDR3 is CASSLLSKGQYF. CDR3 nucleotides: TGTGCCAGCAGCCTCCTCAGTAAGGGACAGTATTTT.

The genes are TRBV6-6 and TRBJ1-3, with D hard to call. Germline V lookup: CDR1 MNHNY, CDR2 SVGAGI (reference sequence). The CDR3 is 12 residues long. The V and J ends lost 8 bases and 0 bases respectively, with 5 bases between them. As DNA, the CDR3 is TGTGCCAGCCGCCTCTCTGGAAACACCATATATTTT. Translated, it gives CASRLSGNTIYF.

The genes are TRBV2 and TRBJ2-5; perhaps TRBD1 as D (7 bases). Germline V gives CDR1 SNHLY, CDR2 FYNNEI. Trimming cost V 10 bases and J 4 bases, with 13 bases left between them. This CDR3 has 12 residues. In DNA form, the CDR3 reads TGTGCCACCGACAGGGAGGTAGAGACCCAGTACTTC. This codes for CATDREVETQYF.

The chain has TRBV2 and TRBJ2-1, with 15 bases matching TRBD2. V shed 7 bases, J shed 8 bases, and the junction held 6 bases outside the gene matches. CDR1 is SNHLY and CDR2 is FYNNEI in the germline V gene. CDR3 length: 15 residues. CDR3 nucleotides: TGTGCCAGCACTCTTGGGACTAGCGGGAGGCATGAGCAGTTCTTC. This encodes CASTLGTSGRHEQFF.

The gene calls are TRBV4-2 and TRBJ2-1; D gene uncertain. The CDR3 extends over 16 amino acids. Germline V lookup: CDR1 LGHNA, CDR2 YNFKEQ. Trimming took off 1 base at V and 2 bases at J, with 12 bases between the two ends. The CDR3 region is CASSQVLIETYNEQFF. CDR3 in DNA: TGTGCCAGCAGCCAAGTGCTCATAGAAACCTACAATGAGCAGTTCTTC.

In its sample, this clone was seen a few times. The rearrangement links TRBV2 to TRBJ2-7; D is unclear. V was trimmed by 3 bases and J by 6 bases, leaving 6 bases between them. Germline CDR1 and CDR2: SNHLY and FYNNEI. This CDR3 contains 11 residues. The CDR3 DNA is TGTGCCAGCAGTGAGTTCAGCGAGCAGTACTTC. It translates to CASSEFSEQYF.

This clone was seen only once. The rearrangement joins TRBV7-2 to TRBJ1-2; D uncertain. Germline CDR1 and CDR2: SGHTA and FQGNSA. This CDR3 comprises 17 residues. The V and J ends lost 1 base and 4 bases respectively, with 19 bases between them. In DNA, the CDR3 is TGTGCCAGCAGCTTAGACCCCTCAGTGTCAGCCCTCTATGGCTACACCTTC. Its translation is CASSLDPSVSALYGYTF.

This rearrangement joins TRBV10-1 to TRBJ2-1; either TRBD1 or TRBD2 may fit D (5 bases each). The V end was cut by 5 bases, the J end by 15 bases, with 14 bases between. Germline CDR1 and CDR2: WNHNN and SYGVQD (reference sequence). The CDR3 has 11 residues. CDR3 nucleotide sequence: TGCGCCAGCAGTTACCGGGACGAGTGGTTCTTC. It translates to CASSYRDEWFF.

The rearrangement joins TRBV5-6 to TRBJ2-5; tentative D call: TRBD2 (5 bases). Germline V gives CDR1 SGHDT, CDR2 YYEEEE. Trimming shortened V by 0 bases and J by 0 bases, and 9 bases separated the two germline ends. The CDR3 runs to 15 residues. The CDR3 sequence is CASSLGRANQETQYF. In nucleotides, the CDR3 is TGTGCCAGCAGCTTGGGGCGGGCTAACCAAGAGACCCAGTACTTC. The full variable domain, completed using reference TRBV5-6 and TRBJ2-5, is DAGVTQSPTHLIKTRGQQVTLRCSPKSGHDTVSWYQQALGQGPQFIFQYYEEEERQRGNFPDRFSGHQFPNYSSELNVNALLLGDSALYLCASSLGRANQETQYFGPGTRLLVL.

The chain couples TRBV27 to TRBJ2-3; 9 positions match TRBD1. The CDR3 extends over 15 amino acids. Germline V gene data show CDR1 as MNHEY and CDR2 as SMNVEV (reference sequence). V trimming: 4 bases; J trimming: 2 bases; junction bases outside the gene matches: 4. This chain's CDR3 is CASSSGTGPTDTQYF. CDR3 nucleotides: TGTGCCAGCAGTTCCGGGACAGGGCCCACAGATACGCAGTATTTT.

The chain has TRBV5-1 and TRBJ2-7, with TRBD1 matching over 7 bases. CDR1 SGHRS and CDR2 YFSETQ come from the germline V gene. The CDR3 has 16 residues. V was clipped by 1 base and J by 3 bases; unmatched bases: 10. The CDR3 protein is CASSLFLSRDSYEQYF. DNA of the CDR3: TGCGCCAGCAGCTTGTTCTTGTCTCGGGACAGCTACGAGCAGTACTTC.

This clone has only one observation. The chain carries TRBV5-1 and TRBJ1-3, with 7 bases fitting TRBD1. The germline V gene has CDR1 SGHRS and CDR2 YFSETQ. There are 17 residues in the CDR3. V was clipped by 4 bases and J by 0 bases; unmatched bases: 10. CDR3 DNA: TGCGCCAGCAGCAAGGAGGGGACAGCAAACTCTGGAAACACCATATATTTT. This codes for CASSKEGTANSGNTIYF.

The chain links TRBV5-1 to TRBJ1-5; D unclear. Trimming shortened V by 5 bases and J by 1 base, and 22 bases separated the two germline ends. Germline V CDR1 and CDR2: SGHRS, YFSETQ. The CDR3 is 18 residues long. CDR3 in DNA: TGCGCCAGCAGGCTTTTCCAAGGGAGGGAGAAGAGCAATCAGCCCCAGCATTTT. The encoded protein is CASRLFQGREKSNQPQHF.

The chain combines TRBV10-3 with TRBJ1-1; a possible D gene is TRBD1 (5 bases). Germline loops: CDR1 ENHRY, CDR2 SYGVKD. V was clipped by 2 bases and J by 0 bases, with 7 bases between them. This CDR3 is 14 amino acids long. This chain's CDR3 is CAISERGMNTEAFF. The CDR3 bases are TGTGCCATCAGTGAGCGGGGGATGAACACTGAAGCTTTCTTT.

The V and J genes are TRBV27 and TRBJ1-4; TRBD1 might be the D (6 bases). V was cut by 6 bases and J by 6 bases, with 14 bases left in between. This CDR3 is 14 amino acids long. Germline V CDR1 and CDR2: MNHEY, SMNVEV (reference sequence). The CDR3 nucleotides read TGTGCCAGCAGGCAGACAGGAGGGTATGAAAAACTGTTTTTT. Its translation: CASRQTGGYEKLFF.

The chain couples TRBV27 to TRBJ2-7; a weak D match, TRBD2 (6 bases). CDR3 length: 12 amino acids. Germline V gives CDR1 MNHEY, CDR2 SMNVEV (reference sequence). Trimming took 5 bases from V and 7 from J, leaving 12 bases between them. The DNA for the CDR3 is TGTGCCAGCAGTCTCGCAGGGAGGGAGCAGTACTTC. Its translation is CASSLAGREQYF.

This rearrangement joins TRBV5-4 to TRBJ1-1; D gene ambiguous. V dropped 5 bases and J dropped 1 base, with 9 bases sitting between them. The CDR3 contains 13 residues. The germline CDR1 and CDR2 sequences are SGHNT and YYREEE (reference sequence). CDR3 protein: CASSADGNTEAFF. CDR3 DNA sequence: TGTGCCAGCAGTGCAGACGGGAACACTGAAGCTTTCTTT.

This clone showed up just once. CDR3 amino acids: CASSVLRDRGPNEQFF. Written as DNA, the CDR3 is TGCGCCAGCAGCGTCCTCCGGGACAGGGGGCCGAATGAGCAGTTCTTC. V usage is TRBV5-1 and J usage is TRBJ2-1, with TRBD1 matching over 12 bases. From germline, CDR1 is SGHRS and CDR2 YFSETQ. The V and J ends lost 4 bases and 7 bases, in that order; junction bases with no gene match: 9. This CDR3 is built from 16 residues.

The genes are TRBV6-6 and TRBJ2-7, with a tentative D call TRBD1 (7 bases). Deletions cut 5 bases from V and 0 bases from J, with 11 bases between. The CDR3 is 14 amino acids. Germline CDR1 reads MNHNY; CDR2 reads SVGAGI (reference sequence). CDR3 amino acids: CASSAGGISYEQYF. The CDR3 region has the DNA TGTGCCAGCAGTGCAGGGGGGATCTCCTACGAGCAGTACTTC.